This T cell receptor (beta chain) is from a study of cytomegalovirus exposure and HLA in healthy donors. In the study overall: The approximately 130 validation repertoires matched the approximately 700 first-cohort repertoires in platform, a later analysis reported.

Turning to this clone: Its matching antigen is unknown.

TCRdb keeps only in-frame clones here, not all; method: immunoSEQ multiplex PCR. The repertoire holds about 150,000 clones, roughly nine tenths seen once, with about 0.7% in the top ten. Among the 120 or so subjects of the validation cohort, separate from the approximately 670-subject first cohort, were the donors. Study-wide points: High sensitivity and specificity were reportedly achieved when the classifier diagnosed cytomegalovirus status. It was found in a later analysis that first-cohort TCR clusters tended to co-occur in the 100 to 150 validation repertoires.

The sequencing sample was made of PBMCs. The origin of this receptor is a young man in good health and CMV-seronegative.

The chain's CDR3 is CASSQDIRQHINYGYTF. The CDR3 region has the DNA TGTGCCAGCAGCCAAGATATCCGACAGCATATTAACTATGGCTACACCTTC. The genes are TRBV14 and TRBJ1-2; the D gene is possibly TRBD1 (5 bases). The germline V gene encodes CDR1 SGHDN and CDR2 FVKESK. This CDR3 spans 17 amino acids. The V end lost 0 bases, the J end lost 1 base, and 15 bases lay between the germline ends.